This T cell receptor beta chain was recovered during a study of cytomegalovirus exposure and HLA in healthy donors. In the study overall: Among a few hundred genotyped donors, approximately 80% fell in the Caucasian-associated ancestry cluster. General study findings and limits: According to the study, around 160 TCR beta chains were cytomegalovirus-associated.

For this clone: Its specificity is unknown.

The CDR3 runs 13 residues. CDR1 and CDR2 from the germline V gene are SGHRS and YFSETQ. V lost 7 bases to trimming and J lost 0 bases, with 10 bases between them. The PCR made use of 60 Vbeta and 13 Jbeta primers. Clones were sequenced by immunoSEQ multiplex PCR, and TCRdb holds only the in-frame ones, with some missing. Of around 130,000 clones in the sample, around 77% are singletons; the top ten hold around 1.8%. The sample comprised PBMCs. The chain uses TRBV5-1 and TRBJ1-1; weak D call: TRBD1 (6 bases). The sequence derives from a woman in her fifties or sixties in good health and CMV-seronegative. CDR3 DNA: TGCGCCAGCTCAGGGGTTCTGAACACTGAAGCTTTCTTT. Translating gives CASSGVLNTEAFF.